The 9 T cell receptor beta chains below all came from one sample that was sequenced in a study of HIV-infected patients and healthy controls. Whole blood was used without fractionation, so all unsorted peripheral T cells were included. Alpha and beta constant-region primers primed reverse transcription of approximately 500 ng RNA. Alpha and beta chain libraries were made separately by chain-specific third strand synthesis with multiplexing indices. Each CDR3 protein gets one entry after TCRdb re-called the 5' RACE reads with MiXCR. This sample yields about 16,000 distinct CDR3 sequences, of which under 9.5% are seen a single time; less than 6.5% belongs to the top ten. Sequenced sample: blood. The receptors originated from an adult in good health.

The rearrangement uses TRBV30 and TRBJ1-2; D uncertain. Trimming took 1 base from V and 1 from J, leaving 1 base between them. CDR1 is GTSNPN and CDR2 is SVGIG in the germline V gene (reference sequence). The CDR3 is made up of 11 amino acids. CDR3 region: CAWSDNYGYTF. CDR3 DNA: TGTGCCTGGAGTGATAACTATGGCTACACCTTC. Filled out from reference TRBV30 and TRBJ1-2, the complete variable domain reads SQTIHQWPATLVQPVGSPLSLECTVEGTSNPNLYWYRQAAGRGLQLLFYSVGIGQISSEVPQNLSASRPQDRQFILSSKKLLLSDSGFYLCAWSDNYGYTFGSGTRLTVV.

This clonotype was seen repeatedly, ten times or more. The CDR3 nucleotides are TGTGCCAGCAGCCAAGTTACGGGTCTTAGCACAGATACGCAGTATTTT. It specifies CASSQVTGLSTDTQYF. This rearrangement joins TRBV14 to TRBJ2-3, with no clear D. The germline V gene encodes CDR1 SGHDN and CDR2 FVKESK. The CDR3 runs 16 residues. Trimming took 1 base from V and 0 from J, leaving 11 bases between them.

This clonotype is judged medium-sized (0.01 to 0.1%). This chain links TRBV29-1 with TRBJ2-7, with D possibly matching TRBD1 (7 bases). The CDR3 spans 15 residues. Germline CDR1 and CDR2: SQVTM and ANQGSEA. V lost 1 base and J lost 0, with 13 bases in between. The CDR3 bases are TGCAGCGTTGAAGGGAGCAGGGGGGTCTCCTACGAGCAGTACGTC. It translates to CSVEGSRGVSYEQYV.

As DNA, the CDR3 is TGTGCCAGCAGTTACGGAGTCAGTAACTATGGCTACACCTTC. It encodes CASSYGVSNYGYTF. The V and J genes are TRBV6-2 or TRBV6-3 and TRBJ1-2; D is undetermined. Deletions cut 2 bases from V and 1 base from J, with 8 bases between. The CDR3 extends over 14 amino acids. CDR1 is MNHEY, CDR2 SVGEGT, per germline.

By sample share, this clonotype is medium-sized (0.01 to 0.1%). The chain couples TRBV20-1 to TRBJ1-5; D remains unclear. This CDR3 has 13 amino acids. Between the trimmed V and J ends, which lost 6 bases and 6 bases, there was a span of 15 bases. CDR1 and CDR2 (germline): DFQATT, SNEGSKA (reference sequence). The CDR3 loop is CSAGGREGQPQHF. The CDR3 coding sequence is TGCAGTGCCGGCGGTAGGGAGGGTCAGCCCCAGCATTTT.

This clonotype occurred a few times. The chain is built from TRBV6-6 and TRBJ2-3, with 8 bases that match TRBD2. CDR1 and CDR2 from the germline V gene are MNHNY and SVGAGI (reference sequence). V shed 8 bases, J shed 4 bases, and the junction held 8 bases outside the gene matches. The CDR3 totals 14 residues. The CDR3 region is CASLAREGSDTQYF. As DNA, the CDR3 is TGTGCCAGCCTGGCTCGGGAGGGATCAGATACGCAGTATTTT.

This clonotype came up many times. V gene TRBV20-1 combines with J gene TRBJ2-5; D possibly uses TRBD1 or TRBD2 (6 bases each). The CDR3 contains 14 residues. Trimming cost V 3 bases and J 2 bases, with 13 bases left between them. Germline V CDR1 and CDR2: DFQATT, SNEGSKA (reference sequence). CDR3 in amino acids: CSARRGDVQETQYF. The CDR3 region has the DNA TGCAGTGCTAGGAGGGGGGACGTTCAAGAGACCCAGTACTTC.

In its sample, this clonotype ranks as medium-sized (0.01 to 0.1%). The chain carries TRBV4-1 and TRBJ2-5; 10 nucleotides line up with TRBD2. V shed 1 base and J 4 bases; nucleotides not matched to a gene: 6. CDR3 size: 16 residues. From germline, CDR1 is MGHRA and CDR2 YSYEKL. The CDR3 DNA reads TGCGCCAGCAGCCAAGTACTAGCGGGAAGCCGAGAGACCCAGTACTTC. This translates into CASSQVLAGSRETQYF.

This clonotype was counted at least ten times. This rearrangement joins TRBV12-3 or TRBV12-4 to TRBJ2-4; no reliable D call. This CDR3 region has 12 residues. V was trimmed by 3 bases and J by 5 bases, leaving 5 bases between them. CDR3 protein: CASSFEENIQYF. The CDR3 DNA follows: TGTGCCAGCAGTTTCGAGGAAAACATTCAGTACTTC.